The 3 T cell receptor beta chains below come from one sample, sequenced in a study of blood T cell repertoires in COVID-19. Some clones are missing from TCRdb's copy, which holds only in-frame ones; the method was immunoSEQ multiplex PCR. The sample holds 120,000 or so clones, more than 75% seen once. Material: peripheral blood. These receptors originate from a human donor in a cohort sampled during active COVID-19.

This rearrangement joins TRBV29-1 to TRBJ2-7; TRBD1 matches at 7 bases. The CDR3 loop spans 13 amino acids. J lost 5 bases, V lost 3 bases, and 7 bases had no gene match. Germline V lookup: CDR1 SQVTM, CDR2 ANQGSEA. The chain's CDR3 is CSVEPGQGDEQYF. DNA of the CDR3: TGCAGCGTTGAGCCCGGGCAGGGGGACGAGCAGTACTTC.

The chain is built from TRBV30 and TRBJ2-3, with 8 nucleotides matching TRBD1. CDR3 length: 15 amino acids. In germline, CDR1 is GTSNPN, CDR2 SVGIG (reference sequence). V was clipped by 1 base and J by 4 bases; unmatched bases: 7. CDR3 region: CAWSAAGQGSDTQYF. The CDR3 DNA sequence: TGTGCCTGGAGTGCCGCAGGACAGGGATCAGATACGCAGTATTTT.

The chain couples TRBV9 to TRBJ2-2; D is possibly TRBD2 (5 bases). This CDR3 is built from 16 residues. Germline CDR1 SGDLS, CDR2 YYNGEE. Trimming pared 0 bases from V and 0 bases from J, leaving 9 bases between. The CDR3 region has the DNA TGTGCCAGCAGCGTAGCTTTCGGGACGAACACCGGGGAGCTGTTTTTT. Encoded protein: CASSVAFGTNTGELFF.